Listed below are T cell receptor beta chains from one sample, sequenced in a study of STAT5B mutations in CD4+ large granular lymphocyte leukemia. Assay: immunoSEQ multiplex PCR; the TCRdb copy retains only in-frame clones and omits some. The data hold 45,000 to 55,000 clones, with roughly 72% observed a single time. The sequencing input was CD4+ T cells from blood buffy coats. Receptors originate from a human donor in good health. CDR3s include the opening cysteine and the closing phenylalanine or tryptophan. The D gene is left open where the match is weak. Some rows mark clone size as missing; the rest say once, few, many or name a class of expanded clone.

d_gene: TRBD2
j_gene: TRBJ2-3
v_gene: TRBV2
abundance: NA
CDR3aa: CASSEGAGGPVDTQYF
CDR3nt: TGTGCCAGCAGTGAAGGTGCGGGGGGGCCCGTAGATACGCAGTATTTT

d_gene: NA
j_gene: TRBJ2-2
v_gene: TRBV12-5
abundance: few
CDR3aa: CASGLDSTGELFF
CDR3nt: TGTGCTAGTGGTTTAGACAGCACCGGGGAGCTGTTTTTT

d_gene: NA
j_gene: TRBJ2-6
v_gene: TRBV11-1
abundance: few
CDR3aa: CASGIGSGANVLTF
CDR3nt: TGTGCCAGCGGTATCGGCTCTGGGGCCAACGTCCTGACTTTC

d_gene: NA
j_gene: TRBJ1-5
v_gene: TRBV28
abundance: few
CDR3aa: CASAWAGPNQPQHF
CDR3nt: TGTGCCAGCGCCTGGGCGGGACCCAATCAGCCCCAGCATTTT

d_gene: TRBD1
j_gene: TRBJ2-1
v_gene: TRBV18
abundance: few
CDR3aa: CASSPPGQNDNEQFF
CDR3nt: TGTGCCAGCTCACCACCGGGACAGAATGACAATGAGCAGTTCTTC

d_gene: TRBD1
j_gene: TRBJ1-1
v_gene: TRBV7-8
abundance: NA
CDR3aa: CASSPGTVNTEAFF
CDR3nt: TGTGCCAGCAGCCCAGGGACAGTGAACACTGAAGCTTTCTTT

d_gene: NA
j_gene: TRBJ1-2
v_gene: TRBV9
abundance: NA
CDR3aa: CASSPDGLNYGYTF
CDR3nt: TGTGCCAGCAGCCCAGACGGGTTAAACTATGGCTACACCTTC

d_gene: TRBD1
j_gene: TRBJ2-7
v_gene: TRBV19
abundance: NA
CDR3aa: CASSKGQGDEQYF
CDR3nt: TGTGCCAGTAGTAAGGGACAGGGCGACGAGCAGTACTTC

d_gene: TRBD2
j_gene: TRBJ2-1
v_gene: TRBV7-9
abundance: NA
CDR3aa: CASRQLLADNEQFF
CDR3nt: TGTGCCAGCAGACAGTTACTAGCGGACAATGAGCAGTTCTTC

d_gene: NA
j_gene: TRBJ1-1
v_gene: TRBV5-8
abundance: NA
CDR3aa: CASSFILGDDNTEAFF
CDR3nt: TGTGCCAGCAGCTTTATTTTAGGTGACGACAACACTGAAGCTTTCTTT

d_gene: NA
j_gene: TRBJ1-6
v_gene: TRBV6-6
abundance: NA
CDR3aa: CASGQGTDSPLHF
CDR3nt: TGTGCCAGCGGGCAGGGTACTGATTCACCCCTCCACTTT

d_gene: TRBD1
j_gene: TRBJ1-6
v_gene: TRBV6-4
abundance: few
CDR3aa: CASRDRANTHREPLHF
CDR3nt: TGTGCCAGCAGGGACAGGGCGAACACTCACCGGGAGCCCCTCCACTTT

d_gene: NA
j_gene: TRBJ2-1
v_gene: TRBV7-6
abundance: NA
CDR3aa: CASSFHRVGDYNEQFF
CDR3nt: TGTGCCAGCAGTTTCCATCGGGTAGGGGACTACAATGAGCAGTTCTTC

d_gene: TRBD2
j_gene: TRBJ2-2
v_gene: TRBV11-2
abundance: NA
CDR3aa: CASSDPAAGGPYAGELFF
CDR3nt: TGTGCCAGCAGCGACCCCGCGGCGGGGGGGCCGTATGCCGGGGAGCTGTTTTTT